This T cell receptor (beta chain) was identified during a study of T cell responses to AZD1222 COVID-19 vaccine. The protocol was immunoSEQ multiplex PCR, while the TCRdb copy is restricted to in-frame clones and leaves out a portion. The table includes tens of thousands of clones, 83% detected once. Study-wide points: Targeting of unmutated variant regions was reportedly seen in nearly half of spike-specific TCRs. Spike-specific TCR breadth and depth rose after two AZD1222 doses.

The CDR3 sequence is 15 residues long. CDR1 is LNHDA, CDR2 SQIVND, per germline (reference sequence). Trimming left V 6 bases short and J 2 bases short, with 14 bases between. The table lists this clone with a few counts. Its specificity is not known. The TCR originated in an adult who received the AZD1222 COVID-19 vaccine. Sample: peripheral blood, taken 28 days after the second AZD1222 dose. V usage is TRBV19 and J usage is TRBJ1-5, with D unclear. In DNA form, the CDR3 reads TGTGCCAGTAGCCTAGGGCCCGTCGGCAATCAGCCCCAGCATTTT. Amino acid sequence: CASSLGPVGNQPQHF.